This T cell receptor beta chain was identified in a study of Graves' ophthalmopathy and Graves' hyperthyroidism. Amplifying from RNA transcripts, the study obtained TCR beta CDR3 regions. In the first round, RT-PCR was carried out with HTBI primers, and a multiplex PCR formed the second round. Each CDR3 protein is one row after TCRdb ran MiXCR on the multiplex PCR reads. Among about 740,000 distinct CDR3 sequences listed, about 44% were seen once. This clonotype came up a few times. Its antigen is currently unknown. Study results and caveats: Most expanded thyroid clonotypes above 0.001 frequency also appeared in blood. Prediction of ophthalmopathy progression reached around 70% sensitivity and 72.22% specificity.

Germline V CDR1 and CDR2: LNHNV, YYDKDF (reference sequence). V was clipped by 5 bases and J by 5 bases, with 14 bases between them. The CDR3 runs to 14 residues. CAS ≥3, NOSPECS ≥4, moderate-to-severe activity and duration under 3 months marked donors with ophthalmopathy. This sequence was found in an adult man with Graves' ophthalmopathy. The rearrangement uses TRBV15 and TRBJ2-3; no reliable D call. Sequenced: peripheral blood. The CDR3: CATSSRRARDTQYF. The CDR3 DNA is TGTGCCACCAGCTCCCGTCGGGCAAGAGATACGCAGTATTTT.